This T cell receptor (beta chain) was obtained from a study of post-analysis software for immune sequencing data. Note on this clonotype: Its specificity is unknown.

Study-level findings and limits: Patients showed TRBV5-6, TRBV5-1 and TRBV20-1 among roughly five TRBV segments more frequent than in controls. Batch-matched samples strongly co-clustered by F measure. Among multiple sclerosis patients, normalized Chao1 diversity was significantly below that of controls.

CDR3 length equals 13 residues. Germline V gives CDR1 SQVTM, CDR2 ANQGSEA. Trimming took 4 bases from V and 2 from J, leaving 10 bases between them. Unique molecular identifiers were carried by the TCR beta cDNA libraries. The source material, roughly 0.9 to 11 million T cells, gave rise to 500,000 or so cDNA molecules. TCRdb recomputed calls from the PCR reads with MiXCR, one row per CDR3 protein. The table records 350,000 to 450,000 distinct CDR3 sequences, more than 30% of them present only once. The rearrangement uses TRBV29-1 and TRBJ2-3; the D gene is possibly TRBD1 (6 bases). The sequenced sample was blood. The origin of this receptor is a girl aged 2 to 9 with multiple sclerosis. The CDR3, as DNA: TGCAGCGTTGCGGGACACTACACAGATACGCAGTATTTT. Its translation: CSVAGHYTDTQYF.